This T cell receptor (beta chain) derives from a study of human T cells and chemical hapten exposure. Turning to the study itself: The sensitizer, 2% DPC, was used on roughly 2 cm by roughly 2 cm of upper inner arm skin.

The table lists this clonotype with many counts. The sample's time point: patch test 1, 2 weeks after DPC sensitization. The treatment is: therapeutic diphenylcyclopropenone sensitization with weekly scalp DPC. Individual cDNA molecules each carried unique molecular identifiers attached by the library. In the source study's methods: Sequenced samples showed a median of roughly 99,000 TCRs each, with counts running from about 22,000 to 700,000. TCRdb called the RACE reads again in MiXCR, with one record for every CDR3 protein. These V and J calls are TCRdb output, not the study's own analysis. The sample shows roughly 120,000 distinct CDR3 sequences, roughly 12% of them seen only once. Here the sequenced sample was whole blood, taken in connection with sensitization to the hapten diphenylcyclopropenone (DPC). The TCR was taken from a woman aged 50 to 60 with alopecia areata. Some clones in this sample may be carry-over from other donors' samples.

The CDR3 region has the DNA TGTGCCAGCAGCCCTCCCTCGACGGCAGGGAAAGGCTACACCTTC. This encodes CASSPPSTAGKGYTF. The chain links TRBV12-3 or TRBV12-4 to TRBJ1-2; D perhaps matches TRBD1 (5 bases). The CDR3 has 15 amino acids. The V end lost 6 bases, the J end lost 8 bases, and 22 bases lay between the germline ends.